This record concerns one TCR beta chain sequence. The junction had 4 bases not matched to a gene; V was cut back by 4 bases and J by 2 bases. CDR3 size: 14 residues. Germline loops: CDR1 SGHAT, CDR2 FQNNGV. This entry is derived from a study of blood T cell repertoires in COVID-19. Study as a whole: Samples of COVID-19 (acute and convalescent) were obtained from the United States, Italy and Spain.

Authors' methods: Estimates of nucleated cell counts were drawn from the amplification of reference gene primers. The repertoire was sequenced with immunoSEQ multiplex PCR; TCRdb's copy has only in-frame clones and lacks some. V, J and clone size reflect that table, while D and trimming were determined from the DNA. This sample has 130,000 to 150,000 clones; 70% to 90% occur once, and the top ten carry 1.5% to 2%. This TCR was sampled from a man aged 70-80 years with acute or convalescent COVID-19. J is TRBJ2-7 and V is TRBV11-2, with TRBD1 matching 8 bases. Sequencing input: peripheral blood. CDR3 loop: CASSYGQGAYEQYF. CDR3 nucleotides: TGTGCCAGCAGCTACGGACAGGGAGCCTACGAGCAGTACTTC. Full variable domain (outside the CDR3, taken from reference TRBV11-2 and TRBJ2-7): EAGVAQSPRYKIIEKRQSVAFWCNPISGHATLYWYQQILGQGPKLLIQFQNNGVVDDSQLPKDRFSAERLKGVDSTLKIQPAKLEDSAVYLCASSYGQGAYEQYFGPGTRLTVT.